Listed below are T cell receptor beta chains from one sample, sequenced in a study of T cells after yellow fever vaccination. From the 5' RACE reads, TCRdb called clonotypes with MiXCR, one entry per CDR3 protein. Of hundreds of thousands of distinct CDR3 sequences in the sample, about 19% were seen once. The material was PBMCs, obtained 15 days after the yellow fever booster vaccination. The receptor set was obtained from a young man who received the YFV17D yellow fever vaccine. Both conserved end residues are part of each CDR3. Fields, in order: J gene, D gene, V gene, clone size, CDR3 DNA, CDR3 protein. D genes are given only for firm matches. Some rows mark clone size as missing; the rest say once, few, many or name a class of expanded clone.

J: TRBJ2-7
D: -
V: TRBV5-6
size: few
DNA: TGTGCCAGCAGCTTTAGGGATAGAGACGAGCAGTACTTC
CDR3: CASSFRDRDEQYF

J: TRBJ2-3
D: -
V: TRBV12-3/TRBV12-4
size: -
DNA: TGTGCCAGCAGCTCAAGCGGGGATACGCAGTATTTT
CDR3: CASSSSGDTQYF

J: TRBJ2-2
D: -
V: TRBV7-2
size: -
DNA: TGTGCCAGCAGCTTAGTTTACAACACCGGGGAGCTGTTTTTT
CDR3: CASSLVYNTGELFF

J: TRBJ2-5
D: TRBD2
V: TRBV20-1
size: -
DNA: TGCAGTGCTAGAGATTCCGAGACTAGCTACGAGACCCAGTACTTC
CDR3: CSARDSETSYETQYF

J: TRBJ2-7
D: -
V: TRBV5-1
size: many
DNA: TGCGCCAGCAGTGCCGGGAACTCCTACGAGCAGTACTTC
CDR3: CASSAGNSYEQYF

J: TRBJ2-1
D: -
V: TRBV2
size: few
DNA: TGTGCCAGCACCAAGGGGCTGCCGGAGCAGTTCTTC
CDR3: CASTKGLPEQFF

J: TRBJ2-7
D: -
V: TRBV7-2
size: -
DNA: TGTGCCAGCAGTATTGGGGGAGGACCCTACGAGCAGTACTTC
CDR3: CASSIGGGPYEQYF

J: TRBJ2-5
D: -
V: TRBV5-4
size: few
DNA: TGTGCCAGCAGCTTGAAAGAGGTTAAAGAGACCCAGTACTTC
CDR3: CASSLKEVKETQYF

J: TRBJ2-7
D: -
V: TRBV20-1
size: few
DNA: TGCAGTGCTAGAGTCCCAGGGACCTACGAGCAGTACTTC
CDR3: CSARVPGTYEQYF

J: TRBJ2-3
D: -
V: TRBV20-1
size: few
DNA: TGCAGTGCTAGAGTCGTATCGTCTAGGAACACAGATACGCAGTATTTT
CDR3: CSARVVSSRNTDTQYF

J: TRBJ2-1
D: -
V: TRBV20-1
size: -
DNA: TGCAGTGCTGCCGAGGGGGGCTCCTACAATGAGCAGTTCTTC
CDR3: CSAAEGGSYNEQFF

J: TRBJ2-1
D: TRBD2
V: TRBV4-3
size: -
DNA: TGCGCCAGCAGCCAAGATCCCCCCGGGACTAGGTACAATGAGCAGTTCTTC
CDR3: CASSQDPPGTRYNEQFF

J: TRBJ2-2
D: -
V: TRBV12-3/TRBV12-4
size: -
DNA: TGTGCCAGCCGATGGGCCTCAAGGCGGACCGGGGAGCTGGTTTTT
CDR3: CASRWASRRTGELVF

J: TRBJ2-4
D: -
V: TRBV29-1
size: few
DNA: TGCAGCGTTGAATCGTTAGCCAAAAACATTCAGTACTTC
CDR3: CSVESLAKNIQYF

J: TRBJ2-3
D: -
V: TRBV20-1
size: few
DNA: TGCAGTGCTAGAGACGGCTCAGAAGGGACAGATACGCAGTATTTT
CDR3: CSARDGSEGTDTQYF

J: TRBJ2-1
D: -
V: TRBV5-5
size: -
DNA: TGTGCCAGCAGCTTGGAAAGCCGGACTATCGATGAGCAGTTCTTC
CDR3: CASSLESRTIDEQFF

J: TRBJ2-4
D: TRBD2
V: TRBV11-2
size: once
DNA: TGTGCCAGCAGCTTACTAGCGGGAGTGGGTGTATTCGAAAACATTCAGTACTTC
CDR3: CASSLLAGVGVFENIQYF

J: TRBJ2-1
D: TRBD2
V: TRBV7-2
size: -
DNA: TGTGCCAGCAGCCTACCACTAGCGGGAGGGAATGAGCAGTTCTTC
CDR3: CASSLPLAGGNEQFF

J: TRBJ1-2
D: -
V: TRBV19
size: -
DNA: TGTGCCAGTAGTAGGGCTTCTAACTATGGCTACACCTTC
CDR3: CASSRASNYGYTF

J: TRBJ2-5
D: -
V: TRBV14
size: few
DNA: TGTGCCAGCAGCCCACGAACGGCAGAGACCCAGTACTTC
CDR3: CASSPRTAETQYF

J: TRBJ2-7
D: -
V: TRBV28
size: -
DNA: TGTGCCAGCAGTTTCGCAGGGCCGGGCGAGCAGTACTTC
CDR3: CASSFAGPGEQYF

J: TRBJ2-5
D: TRBD2
V: TRBV20-1
size: -
DNA: TGCAGTGCTAGAGCCCTAGCGGGAGGGAACCAAGAGACCCAGTACTTC
CDR3: CSARALAGGNQETQYF

J: TRBJ2-1
D: -
V: TRBV20-1
size: -
DNA: TGCAGTGCGTGGGGCCCTCGGAATTACAATGAGCAGTTCTTC
CDR3: CSAWGPRNYNEQFF

J: TRBJ2-3
D: TRBD2
V: TRBV20-1
size: -
DNA: TGCAGTGCTGACCCGGGACTACTCACAGATACGCAGTATTTT
CDR3: CSADPGLLTDTQYF

J: TRBJ1-1
D: TRBD1
V: TRBV19
size: -
DNA: TGTGCCACTTTCAAGGGGGCCGACACTGAAGCTTTCTTT
CDR3: CATFKGADTEAFF

J: TRBJ2-3
D: -
V: TRBV7-8
size: -
DNA: TGTGCCAGCAGCTTAGAGGTCGAGTTCAGTACAGATACGCAGTATTTT
CDR3: CASSLEVEFSTDTQYF

J: TRBJ1-2
D: -
V: TRBV18
size: -
DNA: TGTGCCAGCTCACCATATCGGGGTGCTAGCTATGGCTACACCTTC
CDR3: CASSPYRGASYGYTF

J: TRBJ2-7
D: TRBD1
V: TRBV6-2/TRBV6-3
size: -
DNA: TGTGCCAGCAGTTACCAGGGACAGGGGACAGAGCAGTACTTC
CDR3: CASSYQGQGTEQYF

J: TRBJ2-7
D: -
V: TRBV6-5
size: -
DNA: TGTGCCAGCAGTTTCAGTGGCTCAGGCTACGAGCAGTACTTC
CDR3: CASSFSGSGYEQYF

J: TRBJ2-7
D: -
V: TRBV6-5
size: few
DNA: TGTGCCAGCAGTTCCAGGGGGGGGGCGGTCTACGAGCAGTACTTC
CDR3: CASSSRGGAVYEQYF

J: TRBJ2-3
D: TRBD2
V: TRBV11-1
size: few
DNA: TGTGCCAGCAGCTGGGCCGGGACTAGCGGGGGTAGCACAGATACGCAGTATTTT
CDR3: CASSWAGTSGGSTDTQYF

J: TRBJ1-2
D: -
V: TRBV6-1
size: -
DNA: TGTGCCAGCAAAGAGGGGGGAGAAGGTGGCTACACCTTC
CDR3: CASKEGGEGGYTF

J: TRBJ2-1
D: TRBD2
V: TRBV23-1
size: many
DNA: TGCGCCAGCGAGCGGGGGGACTCCTACAATGAGCAGTTCTTC
CDR3: CASERGDSYNEQFF

J: TRBJ2-1
D: TRBD1
V: TRBV6-4
size: -
DNA: TGTGCCAGCCCTCGAGGGGACAGGGGATCCTACAATGAGCAGTTCTTC
CDR3: CASPRGDRGSYNEQFF

J: TRBJ2-1
D: -
V: TRBV18
size: many
DNA: TGTGCCAGCAGCCCTAACAATGAGCAGTTCTTC
CDR3: CASSPNNEQFF

J: TRBJ2-3
D: TRBD2
V: TRBV27
size: few
DNA: TGTGCCAGCCTGCGCGTCTCTAGCGGGGCAACTAGCACAGATACGCAGTATTTT
CDR3: CASLRVSSGATSTDTQYF

J: TRBJ2-1
D: -
V: TRBV12-3/TRBV12-4
size: few
DNA: TGTGCCAGCAGTCAAGCGCCGGGCGTATATGAGCAGTTCTTC
CDR3: CASSQAPGVYEQFF

J: TRBJ2-4
D: -
V: TRBV12-3/TRBV12-4
size: few
DNA: TGTGCCAGCAGTACCAGCCCCGACATTCAGTACTTC
CDR3: CASSTSPDIQYF

J: TRBJ1-1
D: -
V: TRBV12-1
size: -
DNA: TGTGCCAGCAGCGCCTCTGACAGGGTTGTAACTGAAGCTTTCTTT
CDR3: CASSASDRVVTEAFF

J: TRBJ2-1
D: TRBD1
V: TRBV12-3/TRBV12-4
size: -
DNA: TGTGCCAGCAGCAGGGGACAGGGGAATGAGCAGTTCTTC
CDR3: CASSRGQGNEQFF

J: TRBJ1-6
D: -
V: TRBV9
size: -
DNA: TGTGCCAGCAGCGTAGACAGGGCGGCACCCCTCCACTTT
CDR3: CASSVDRAAPLHF

J: TRBJ2-2
D: -
V: TRBV20-1
size: few
DNA: TGCAGTGCTAGAGAGCCCGGCGCAGGGGTGACCACCGGGGAGCTGTTTTTT
CDR3: CSAREPGAGVTTGELFF

J: TRBJ1-3
D: -
V: TRBV6-5
size: few
DNA: TGTGCCAGCAGCGGGCCTGGAAACACCATATATTTT
CDR3: CASSGPGNTIYF

J: TRBJ2-7
D: -
V: TRBV7-2
size: -
DNA: TGTGCCAGCAGCTTCCGGGACGGGCACTACGAGCAGTACTTC
CDR3: CASSFRDGHYEQYF

J: TRBJ2-7
D: -
V: TRBV20-1
size: -
DNA: TGCAGTGCCAATGGGGGGGCAGGAGGGGACGAGCAGTACTTC
CDR3: CSANGGAGGDEQYF

J: TRBJ2-2
D: -
V: TRBV5-1
size: -
DNA: TGCGCCAGCACTAGTACGAACACCGGGGAGCTGTTTTTT
CDR3: CASTSTNTGELFF

J: TRBJ1-1
D: -
V: TRBV24-1
size: few
DNA: TGTGCCACCAGTCGGGGGACTGAAGCTTTCTTT
CDR3: CATSRGTEAFF

J: TRBJ2-3
D: TRBD1
V: TRBV11-2
size: -
DNA: TGTGCCAGCAGAAAAACCGGGACAGGGAGAGATACGCAGTATTTT
CDR3: CASRKTGTGRDTQYF

J: TRBJ2-2
D: -
V: TRBV24-1
size: -
DNA: TGTGCCACCAGTAGCCCCGGTGGCACCGGGGAGCTGTTTTTT
CDR3: CATSSPGGTGELFF

J: TRBJ2-1
D: -
V: TRBV30
size: -
DNA: TGTGCCTGGAGTGTACCTGGGGGCGAGCAGTTCTTC
CDR3: CAWSVPGGEQFF

J: TRBJ1-1
D: -
V: TRBV3-1
size: few
DNA: TGTGCCAGCAGCCTACAGGGTAGGGCGACGGCTTTCTTT
CDR3: CASSLQGRATAFF

J: TRBJ2-5
D: TRBD2
V: TRBV5-6
size: -
DNA: TGTGCCAGCAGCCTTCCGGGACTAGAAGCTGAGACCCAGTACTTC
CDR3: CASSLPGLEAETQYF

J: TRBJ2-5
D: -
V: TRBV20-1
size: few
DNA: TGCAGTGCTAGAAGGGGGAGCCCTCGAGAGACCCAGTACTTC
CDR3: CSARRGSPRETQYF

J: TRBJ2-3
D: -
V: TRBV28
size: few
DNA: TGTGCCAGCAGTTTCGGTGCCTACACAGATACGCAGTATTTT
CDR3: CASSFGAYTDTQYF

J: TRBJ2-3
D: -
V: TRBV7-9
size: -
DNA: TGTGCCAGCAGCTCCGCCGAAACAGATACGCAGTATTTT
CDR3: CASSSAETDTQYF

J: TRBJ2-7
D: -
V: TRBV20-1
size: few
DNA: TGCAGTGCTCGGGACGCGGCAACCTACGAGCAGTACTTC
CDR3: CSARDAATYEQYF

J: TRBJ1-1
D: -
V: TRBV5-1
size: -
DNA: TGCGCCAGCAGCTTGGGATCAACGGGGGAAGCTTTCTTT
CDR3: CASSLGSTGEAFF

J: TRBJ1-5
D: -
V: TRBV7-2
size: few
DNA: TGTGCCAGCAGCCCTCGACAGAAGATTAGCAATCAGCCCCAGCATTTT
CDR3: CASSPRQKISNQPQHF

J: TRBJ2-1
D: -
V: TRBV5-1
size: -
DNA: TGCGCCAGCAGCAGGATTGGGAGCTCCTACAATGAGCAGTTCTTC
CDR3: CASSRIGSSYNEQFF

J: TRBJ1-1
D: -
V: TRBV7-2
size: many
DNA: TGTGCCAGCAGGTCAATGAACACTGAAGCTTTCTTT
CDR3: CASRSMNTEAFF